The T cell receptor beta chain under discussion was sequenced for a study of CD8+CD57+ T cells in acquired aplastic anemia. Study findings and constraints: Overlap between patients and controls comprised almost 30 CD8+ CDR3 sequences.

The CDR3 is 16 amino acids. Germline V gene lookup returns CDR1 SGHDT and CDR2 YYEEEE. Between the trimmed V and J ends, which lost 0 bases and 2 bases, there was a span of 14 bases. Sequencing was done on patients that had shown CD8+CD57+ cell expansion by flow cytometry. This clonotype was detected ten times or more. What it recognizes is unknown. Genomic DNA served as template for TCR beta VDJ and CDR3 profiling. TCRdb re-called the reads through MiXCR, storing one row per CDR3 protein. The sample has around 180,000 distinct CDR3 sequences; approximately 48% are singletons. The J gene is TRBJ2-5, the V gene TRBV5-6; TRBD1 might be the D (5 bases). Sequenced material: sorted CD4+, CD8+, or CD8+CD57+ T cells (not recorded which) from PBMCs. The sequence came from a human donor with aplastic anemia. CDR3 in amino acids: CASSLAGQGKQETQYF. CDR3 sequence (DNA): TGTGCCAGCAGCTTGGCCGGGCAGGGCAAACAAGAGACCCAGTACTTC.